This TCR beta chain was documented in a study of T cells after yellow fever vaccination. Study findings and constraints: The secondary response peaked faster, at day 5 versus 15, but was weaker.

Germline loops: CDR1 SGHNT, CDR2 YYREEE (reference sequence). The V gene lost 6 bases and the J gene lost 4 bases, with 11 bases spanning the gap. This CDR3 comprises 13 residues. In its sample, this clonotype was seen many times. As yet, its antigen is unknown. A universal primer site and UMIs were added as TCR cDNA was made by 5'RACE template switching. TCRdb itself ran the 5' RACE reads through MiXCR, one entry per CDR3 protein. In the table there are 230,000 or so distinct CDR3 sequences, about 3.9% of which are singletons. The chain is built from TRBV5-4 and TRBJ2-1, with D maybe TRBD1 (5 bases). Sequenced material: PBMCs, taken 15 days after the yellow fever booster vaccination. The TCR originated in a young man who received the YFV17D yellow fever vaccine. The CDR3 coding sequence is TGTGCCAGCACTGTGGACATTTACAATGAGCAGTTCTTC. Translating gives CASTVDIYNEQFF.